This T cell receptor (beta chain) is from a study of T cell responses to AZD1222 COVID-19 vaccine. Findings and caveats of the study: Samples come after the peak T cell response, not at day 14. The study reported that nearly half of spike-specific TCRs target unmutated variant regions. White British people made up most donors, females outnumbered males, and clonal diversity was possibly underestimated.

Some clones are missing from TCRdb's copy, which holds only in-frame ones; the method was immunoSEQ multiplex PCR. The sample includes about 140,000 clones, approximately 95% of them seen just once. With regard to this clone: The antigen is not known.

The starting material was peripheral blood, obtained on day 0 of MenACWY control vaccination. The clonotype originates from an adult in good health.

In DNA, the CDR3 is TGTGCCATCAGTGAGTCTGGCGGCAATTCACCCCTCCACTTT. It translates to CAISESGGNSPLHF. V is TRBV10-3 and J is TRBJ1-6; D gene unclear. V was trimmed by 0 bases and J by 7 bases, leaving 7 bases between them. The germline V gene encodes CDR1 ENHRY and CDR2 SYGVKD. The CDR3 runs to 14 residues.